The rows below give T cell receptor beta chains drawn from one sample of a study of blood T cell repertoires in COVID-19. Assay used: immunoSEQ multiplex PCR; TCRdb lists only in-frame clones, some missing. The sample includes approximately 250,000 clones, approximately 90% of them seen just once. The specimen was PBMCs or T cells enriched from blood (not recorded which). Receptor source: a woman in her 30s who had recovered from COVID-19. Both conserved end residues are part of each CDR3. The D gene is left open where the match is weak. Some rows mark clone size as missing; the rest say once, few, many or name a class of expanded clone.

TRBD1,-,16,TRBJ2-7,TRBV5-1,CASSLAFGDRAYEQYF,TGCGCCAGCAGCTTGGCCTTCGGGGACAGGGCCTACGAGCAGTACTTC
-,-,16,TRBJ1-3,TRBV19,CASSTTEGASGNTIYF,TGTGCCAGTAGTACGACGGAAGGGGCTTCTGGAAACACCATATATTTT
-,-,15,TRBJ1-4,TRBV10-1,CASRLQEPTNEKLFF,TGCGCCAGCAGACTACAGGAGCCAACTAATGAAAAACTGTTTTTT
-,-,14,TRBJ1-4,TRBV2,CASGYRATNEKLFF,TGTGCCAGCGGCTACAGAGCAACTAATGAAAAACTGTTTTTT
TRBD1,-,13,TRBJ1-2,TRBV27,CASSSWTGIGYTF,TGTGCCAGCAGTTCCTGGACAGGGATCGGCTACACCTTC
-,-,15,TRBJ2-2,TRBV7-2,CASSLPGKNTGELFF,TGTGCCAGCAGCTTACCAGGGAAGAACACCGGGGAGCTGTTTTTT
-,once,13,TRBJ2-1,TRBV13,CASSPSVEGEQFF,TGTGCCAGCAGCCCGTCAGTCGAGGGTGAGCAGTTCTTC
-,-,14,TRBJ2-2,TRBV15,CATSKSRSAGELFF,TGTGCCACCAGCAAGAGTAGGAGCGCCGGGGAGCTGTTTTTT
TRBD1,-,14,TRBJ1-1,TRBV30,CAWSFDRVRAEAFF,TGTGCCTGGAGTTTCGACAGGGTCAGAGCTGAAGCTTTCTTT
TRBD1,-,15,TRBJ2-7,TRBV18,CASSTGTGNSYEQYF,TGTGCCAGCTCAACCGGGACAGGGAATTCCTACGAGCAGTACTTC
TRBD1,-,14,TRBJ2-7,TRBV7-9,CASSWDRARYEQYF,TGTGCCAGCAGCTGGGACAGGGCAAGGTACGAGCAGTACTTC
TRBD1,-,14,TRBJ1-1,TRBV6-5,CASNRGSLFVEAFF,TGTGCCAGCAACAGGGGCTCCTTATTTGTTGAAGCTTTCTTT
TRBD2,-,15,TRBJ2-4,TRBV20-1,CSASRASGSKNIQYF,TGCAGTGCTAGTCGGGCTAGCGGGAGTAAAAACATTCAGTACTTC
TRBD1,-,16,TRBJ1-5,TRBV28,CASSYAGTVSNQPQHF,TGTGCCAGCAGTTACGCCGGGACAGTAAGCAATCAGCCCCAGCATTTT
-,-,15,TRBJ2-1,TRBV9,CASSVEGDVYNEQFF,TGTGCCAGCAGCGTAGAGGGGGACGTCTACAATGAGCAGTTCTTC
-,-,16,TRBJ1-1,TRBV27,CASSFRSDRPNTEAFF,TGTGCCAGCAGTTTTAGGAGCGACAGACCGAACACTGAAGCTTTCTTT
-,once,14,TRBJ1-4,TRBV30,CAWAGIATNEKLFF,TGTGCCTGGGCAGGGATCGCAACTAATGAAAAACTGTTTTTT
TRBD2,-,19,TRBJ2-7,TRBV5-1,CASSLGGFSISGLAYEQYF,TGCGCCAGCAGCTTGGGGGGGTTTTCTATTTCGGGACTAGCCTACGAGCAGTACTTC
TRBD2,-,18,TRBJ2-1,TRBV7-2,CASSLEVWLAGGSWEQFF,TGTGCCAGCAGCTTGGAGGTCTGGCTAGCGGGAGGGTCATGGGAGCAGTTCTTC
-,-,13,TRBJ1-2,TRBV7-8,CASSVGQSYGYTF,TGTGCCAGCAGCGTGGGGCAGTCCTATGGCTACACCTTC
TRBD1,-,13,TRBJ1-1,TRBV2,CASSADRGKEAFF,TGTGCCAGCAGTGCGGACAGGGGGAAGGAAGCTTTCTTT
-,-,14,TRBJ1-2,TRBV7-9,CASSLEARNYGYTF,TGTGCCAGCAGCTTAGAAGCAAGAAACTATGGCTACACCTTC
-,-,17,TRBJ1-4,TRBV5-1,CASSLGPSPGSNEKLFF,TGCGCCAGCAGCTTGGGCCCCAGCCCCGGGTCTAATGAAAAACTGTTTTTT
TRBD1,-,16,TRBJ1-3,TRBV7-2,CASSPSRDSSGNTIYF,TGTGCCAGCAGCCCGTCCCGGGACAGCTCTGGAAACACCATATATTTT
TRBD1,-,16,TRBJ1-1,TRBV7-3,CASSLTGGQENTEAFF,TGTGCCAGCAGCTTAACAGGGGGACAGGAGAACACTGAAGCTTTCTTT
TRBD1,once,16,TRBJ1-3,TRBV4-3,CASSQDYLQGRNTIYF,TGCGCCAGCAGCCAAGATTACCTACAGGGGAGAAACACCATATATTTT